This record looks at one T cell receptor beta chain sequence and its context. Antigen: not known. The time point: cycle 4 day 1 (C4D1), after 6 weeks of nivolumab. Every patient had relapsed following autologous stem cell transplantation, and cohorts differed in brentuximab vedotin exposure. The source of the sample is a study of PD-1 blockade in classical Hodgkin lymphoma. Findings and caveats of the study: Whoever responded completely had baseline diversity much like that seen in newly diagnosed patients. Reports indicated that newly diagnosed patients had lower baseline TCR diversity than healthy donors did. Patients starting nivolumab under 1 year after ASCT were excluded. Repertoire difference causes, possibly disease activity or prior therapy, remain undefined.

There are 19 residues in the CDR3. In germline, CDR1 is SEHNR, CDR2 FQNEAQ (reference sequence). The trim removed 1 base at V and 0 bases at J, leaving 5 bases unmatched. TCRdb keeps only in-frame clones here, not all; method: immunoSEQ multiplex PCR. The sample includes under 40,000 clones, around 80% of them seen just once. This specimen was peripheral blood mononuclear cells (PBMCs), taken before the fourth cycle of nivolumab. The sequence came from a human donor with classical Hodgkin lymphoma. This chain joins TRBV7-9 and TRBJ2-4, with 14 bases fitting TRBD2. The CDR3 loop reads CASSLGLAGGQVAKNIQYF. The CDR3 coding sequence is TGTGCCAGCAGCTTAGGACTAGCGGGGGGGCAGGTAGCCAAAAACATTCAGTACTTC.